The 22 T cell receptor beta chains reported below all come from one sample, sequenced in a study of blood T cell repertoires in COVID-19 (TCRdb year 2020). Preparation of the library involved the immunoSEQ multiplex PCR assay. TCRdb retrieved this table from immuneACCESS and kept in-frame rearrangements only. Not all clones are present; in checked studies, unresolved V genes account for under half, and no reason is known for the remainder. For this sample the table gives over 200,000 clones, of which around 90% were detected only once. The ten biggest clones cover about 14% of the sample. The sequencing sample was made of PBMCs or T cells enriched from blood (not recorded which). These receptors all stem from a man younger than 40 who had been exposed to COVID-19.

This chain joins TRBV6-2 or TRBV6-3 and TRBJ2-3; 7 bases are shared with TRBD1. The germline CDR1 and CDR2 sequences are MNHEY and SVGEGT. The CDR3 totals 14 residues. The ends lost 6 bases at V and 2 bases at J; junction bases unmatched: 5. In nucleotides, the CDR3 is TGTGCCAGCAGCCGCGGACAGGTCACAGATACGCAGTATTTT. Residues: CASSRGQVTDTQYF.

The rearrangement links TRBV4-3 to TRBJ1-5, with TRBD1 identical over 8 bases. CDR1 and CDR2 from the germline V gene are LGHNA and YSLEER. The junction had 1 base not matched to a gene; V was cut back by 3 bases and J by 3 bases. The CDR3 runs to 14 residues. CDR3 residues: CASSQTGANQPQHF. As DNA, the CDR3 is TGCGCCAGCAGCCAGACAGGGGCCAATCAGCCCCAGCATTTT.

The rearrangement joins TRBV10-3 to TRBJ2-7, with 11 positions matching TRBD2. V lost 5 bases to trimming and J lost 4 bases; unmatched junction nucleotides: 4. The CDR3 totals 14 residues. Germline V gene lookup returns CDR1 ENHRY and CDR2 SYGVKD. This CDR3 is CAISLAGGRYEQYF. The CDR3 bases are TGTGCCATCAGTTTAGCGGGGGGGCGGTACGAGCAGTACTTC.

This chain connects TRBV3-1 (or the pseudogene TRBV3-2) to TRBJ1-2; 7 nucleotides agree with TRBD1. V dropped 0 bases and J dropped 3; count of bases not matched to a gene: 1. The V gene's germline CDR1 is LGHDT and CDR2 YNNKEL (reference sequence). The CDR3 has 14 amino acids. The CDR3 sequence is CASSQEGQYYGYTF. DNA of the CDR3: TGTGCCAGCAGCCAAGAGGGACAGTACTATGGCTACACCTTC.

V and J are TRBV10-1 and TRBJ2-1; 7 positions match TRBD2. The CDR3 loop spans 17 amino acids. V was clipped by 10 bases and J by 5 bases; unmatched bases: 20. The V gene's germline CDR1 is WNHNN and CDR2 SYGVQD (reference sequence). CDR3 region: CATNSPRSGAIHNEQFF. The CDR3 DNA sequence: TGCGCCACTAATTCACCCCGAAGCGGGGCTATCCACAATGAGCAGTTCTTC.

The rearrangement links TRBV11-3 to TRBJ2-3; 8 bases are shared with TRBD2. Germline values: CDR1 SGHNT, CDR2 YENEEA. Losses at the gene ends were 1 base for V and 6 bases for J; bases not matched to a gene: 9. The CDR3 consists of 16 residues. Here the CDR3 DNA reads TGTGCCAGCAGCTTAGGCTTGAGCGGGGGCTTCGATACGCAGTATTTT. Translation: CASSLGLSGGFDTQYF.

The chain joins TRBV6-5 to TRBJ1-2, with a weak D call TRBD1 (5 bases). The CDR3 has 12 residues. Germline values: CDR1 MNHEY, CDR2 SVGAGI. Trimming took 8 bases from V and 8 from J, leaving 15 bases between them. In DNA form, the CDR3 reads TGTGCCAGCGGGACTCTTTCCTTGGGCTACACCTTC. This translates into CASGTLSLGYTF.

CDR3 amino acids: CASSLEPYRGEGELFF. The CDR3 DNA sequence: TGTGCCAGCAGCTTAGAGCCCTACAGGGGAGAAGGGGAGCTGTTTTTT. The rearrangement links TRBV7-6 to TRBJ2-2, with 7 bases lining up with TRBD1. V shed 1 base and J 8 bases; nucleotides not matched to a gene: 10. CDR1 is SGHVS and CDR2 is FNYEAQ in the germline V gene. The CDR3 spans 16 residues. Using reference TRBV7-6 and TRBJ2-2 for the parts outside the CDR3, the full variable domain is GAGVSQSPRYKVTKRGQDVALRCDPISGHVSLYWYRQALGQGPEFLTYFNYEAQQDKSGLPNDRFSAERPEGSISTLTIQRTEQRDSAMYRCASSLEPYRGEGELFFGEGSRLTVL.

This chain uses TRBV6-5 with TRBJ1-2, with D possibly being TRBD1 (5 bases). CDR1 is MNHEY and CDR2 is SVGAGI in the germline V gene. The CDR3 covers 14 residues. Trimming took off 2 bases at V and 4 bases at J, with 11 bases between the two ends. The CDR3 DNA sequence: TGTGCCAGCAGTTACAGTTGGGGCAGCTATGGCTACACCTTC. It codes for CASSYSWGSYGYTF.

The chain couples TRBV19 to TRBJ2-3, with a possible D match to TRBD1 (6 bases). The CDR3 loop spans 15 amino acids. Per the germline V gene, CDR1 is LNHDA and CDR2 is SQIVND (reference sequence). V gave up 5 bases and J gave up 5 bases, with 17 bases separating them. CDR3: CASSPGDPQRDTQYF. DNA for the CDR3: TGTGCCAGTAGTCCAGGGGACCCCCAAAGAGATACGCAGTATTTT.

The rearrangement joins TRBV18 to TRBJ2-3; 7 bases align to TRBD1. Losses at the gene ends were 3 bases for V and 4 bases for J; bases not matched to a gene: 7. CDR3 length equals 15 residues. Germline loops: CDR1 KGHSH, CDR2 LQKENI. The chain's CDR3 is CASSPETGLPDTQYF. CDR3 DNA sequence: TGTGCCAGCTCACCTGAGACAGGGCTTCCAGATACGCAGTATTTT. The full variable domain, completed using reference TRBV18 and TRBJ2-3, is NAGVMQNPRHLVRRRGQEARLRCSPMKGHSHVYWYRQLPEEGLKFMVYLQKENIIDESGMPKERFSAEFPKEGPSILRIQQVVRGDSAAYFCASSPETGLPDTQYFGPGTRLTVL.

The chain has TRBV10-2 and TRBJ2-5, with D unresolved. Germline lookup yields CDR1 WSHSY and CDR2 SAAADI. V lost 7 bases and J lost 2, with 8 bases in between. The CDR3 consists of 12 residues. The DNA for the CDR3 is TGCGCCAGCATTTATATTCAAGAGACCCAGTACTTC. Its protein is CASIYIQETQYF.

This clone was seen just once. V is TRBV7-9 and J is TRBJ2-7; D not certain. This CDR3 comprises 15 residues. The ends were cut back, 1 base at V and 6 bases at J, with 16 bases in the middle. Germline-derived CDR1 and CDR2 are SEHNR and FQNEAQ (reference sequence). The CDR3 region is CASSLDSVVTGEQYF. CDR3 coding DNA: TGTGCCAGCAGCTTAGATTCGGTGGTGACGGGCGAGCAGTACTTC.

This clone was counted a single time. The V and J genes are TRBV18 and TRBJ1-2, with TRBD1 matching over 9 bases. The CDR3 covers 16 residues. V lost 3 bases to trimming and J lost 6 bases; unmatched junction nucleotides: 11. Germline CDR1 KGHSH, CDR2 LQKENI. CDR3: CASSPDSDRGGDGYTF. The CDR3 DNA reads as TGTGCCAGCTCACCCGACTCGGACAGGGGAGGTGATGGCTACACCTTC.

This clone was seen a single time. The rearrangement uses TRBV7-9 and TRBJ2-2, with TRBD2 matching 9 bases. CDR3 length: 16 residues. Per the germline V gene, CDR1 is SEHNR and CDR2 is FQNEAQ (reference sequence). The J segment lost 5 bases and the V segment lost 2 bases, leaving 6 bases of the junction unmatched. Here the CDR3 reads CASSLRIAGVTGELFF. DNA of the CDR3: TGTGCCAGCAGCTTACGGATAGCGGGGGTTACCGGGGAGCTGTTTTTT.

The CDR3 DNA reads TGTGCCAGCAGCCAAGATCTTGGTACAGGCTCTAGTTACGAGCAGTACTTC. This codes for CASSQDLGTGSSYEQYF. The chain carries TRBV3-1 (or the pseudogene TRBV3-2) and TRBJ2-7, with a possible D match to TRBD1 (5 bases). With 0 bases removed from V and 4 bases from J, the gap between germline ends came to 19 bases. This CDR3 spans 17 amino acids. Germline V gene sequence: CDR1 LGHDT, CDR2 YNNKEL (reference sequence).

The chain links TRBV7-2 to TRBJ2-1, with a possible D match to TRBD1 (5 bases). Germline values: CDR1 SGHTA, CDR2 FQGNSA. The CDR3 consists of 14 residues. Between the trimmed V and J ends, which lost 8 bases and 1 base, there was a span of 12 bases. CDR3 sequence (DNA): TGTGCCAGCCGTCCAGGGCTATCCTACAATGAGCAGTTCTTC. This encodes CASRPGLSYNEQFF.

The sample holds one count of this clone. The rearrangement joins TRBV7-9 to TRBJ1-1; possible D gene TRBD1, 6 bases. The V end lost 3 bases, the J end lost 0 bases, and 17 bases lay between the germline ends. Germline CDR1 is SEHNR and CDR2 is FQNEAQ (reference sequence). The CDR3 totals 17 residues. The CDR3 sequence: CASSLTVGAGLNTEAFF. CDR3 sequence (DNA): TGTGCCAGCAGCTTGACAGTGGGGGCTGGTCTGAACACTGAAGCTTTCTTT.

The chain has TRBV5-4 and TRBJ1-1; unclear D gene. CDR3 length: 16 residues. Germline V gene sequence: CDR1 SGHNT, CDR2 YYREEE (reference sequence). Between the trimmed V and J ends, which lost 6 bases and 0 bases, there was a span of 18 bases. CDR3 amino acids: CASTPGSGGMNTEAFF. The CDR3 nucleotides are TGTGCCAGCACACCCGGGTCCGGAGGCATGAACACTGAAGCTTTCTTT.

The CDR3 bases are TGCGCCAGCAGCCAAGATTATAAGCGGCCCCAGCATTTT. It encodes CASSQDYKRPQHF. V is TRBV4-1 and J is TRBJ1-5; D remains ambiguous. Germline V gene lookup returns CDR1 MGHRA and CDR2 YSYEKL. This CDR3 comprises 13 residues. Trimming pared 0 bases from V and 9 bases from J, leaving 9 bases between.

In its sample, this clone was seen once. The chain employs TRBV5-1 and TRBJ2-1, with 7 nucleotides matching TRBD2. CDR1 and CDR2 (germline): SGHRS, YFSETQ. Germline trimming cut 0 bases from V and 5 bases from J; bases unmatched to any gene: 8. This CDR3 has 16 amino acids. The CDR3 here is CASSLEAASGHNEQFF. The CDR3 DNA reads TGCGCCAGCAGCTTGGAAGCCGCTAGCGGTCACAATGAGCAGTTCTTC.

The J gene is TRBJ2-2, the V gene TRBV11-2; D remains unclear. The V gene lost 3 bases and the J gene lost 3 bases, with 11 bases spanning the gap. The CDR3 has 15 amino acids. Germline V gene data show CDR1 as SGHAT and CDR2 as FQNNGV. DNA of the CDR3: TGTGCCAGCAGCTTTGGTTTAGTATACACCGGGGAGCTGTTTTTT. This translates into CASSFGLVYTGELFF.